Below are 13 T cell receptor beta chains sequenced from a single sample in a study of blood T cell repertoires in COVID-19 (dated by TCRdb to 2018 to 2020). Libraries were made using the immunoSEQ multiplex PCR assay. TCRdb re-hosts the immuneACCESS table, in-frame sequences only. Its copies lack some clones; in the studies checked, an unresolved V gene accounts for under half of them, and the cause for the rest is not known. The sample data list about 240,000 clones, and around 84% of these were observed just once. The ten largest clonotypes hold roughly 3.4% of the sample. The sequencing input was peripheral blood. These TCRs come from a young woman with acute or convalescent COVID-19.

The gene calls are TRBV5-8 and TRBJ2-5; TRBD2 agrees at 13 bases. The CDR3 has 15 amino acids. V dropped 0 bases and J dropped 4; count of bases not matched to a gene: 0. Germline values: CDR1 SGHTS, CDR2 YDEGEE. The CDR3 bases are TGTGCCAGCAGCTTGGGACTAGCGGGAGGAGAGACCCAGTACTTC. This gives the protein CASSLGLAGGETQYF.

The chain carries TRBV18 and TRBJ1-1, with unresolved D. Germline-derived CDR1 and CDR2 are KGHSH and LQKENI. Trimming pared 2 bases from V and 0 bases from J, leaving 13 bases between. The CDR3 loop spans 16 amino acids. CDR3 nucleotide sequence: TGTGCCAGCTCACCAGGTTTCCGGGAAATGAACACTGAAGCTTTCTTT. Protein: CASSPGFREMNTEAFF.

The V and J genes are TRBV9 and TRBJ1-1; 7 bases align to TRBD1. This CDR3 spans 15 amino acids. Germline assignment: CDR1 SGDLS and CDR2 YYNGEE. V dropped 4 bases and J dropped 3; count of bases not matched to a gene: 9. The CDR3 loop is CASSPEGAVDTEAFF. The CDR3, as DNA: TGTGCCAGCAGCCCAGAGGGGGCAGTGGACACTGAAGCTTTCTTT.

By share of the sample, this clone is large. CDR3: CASSEVPGLANNEQFF. Written as DNA, the CDR3 is TGTGCCAGCAGTGAAGTCCCGGGACTAGCGAACAATGAGCAGTTCTTC. V and J are TRBV6-4 and TRBJ2-1; 10 nucleotides line up with TRBD2. This CDR3 has 16 residues. The V and J ends lost 3 bases and 5 bases, in that order; junction bases with no gene match: 7. In germline, CDR1 is MRHNA, CDR2 SNTAGT.

This rearrangement joins TRBV5-8 to TRBJ1-2; unclear D gene. Germline V gives CDR1 SGHTS, CDR2 YDEGEE. The germline V and J ends were trimmed by 0 bases and 8 bases, with 11 bases remaining between them. There are 13 residues in the CDR3. The CDR3 here is CASSLGPVLGYTF. Here the CDR3 DNA reads TGTGCCAGCAGCTTGGGGCCCGTACTAGGCTACACCTTC. Based on the CDR3 plus reference TRBV5-8 and TRBJ1-2, the full variable domain is EAGVTQSPTHLIKTRGQQATLRCSPISGHTSVYWYQQALGLGLQFLLWYDEGEERNRGNFPPRFSGRQFPNYSSELNVNALELEDSALYLCASSLGPVLGYTFGSGTRLTVV.

This rearrangement joins TRBV6-6 to TRBJ2-1, with TRBD1 as a possible D gene (5 bases). The CDR3 has 16 amino acids. Trimming left V 6 bases short and J 0 bases short, with 15 bases between. Germline values: CDR1 MNHNY, CDR2 SVGAGI (reference sequence). The CDR3 loop is CASSREADSSYNEQFF. For the CDR3, the DNA is TGTGCCAGCAGCCGCGAGGCCGACAGCTCCTACAATGAGCAGTTCTTC.

V gene TRBV19 combines with J gene TRBJ2-1; 8 nucleotides agree with TRBD2. CDR3 size: 15 residues. The junction had 9 bases not matched to a gene; V was cut back by 4 bases and J by 7 bases. Germline-derived CDR1 and CDR2 are LNHDA and SQIVND (reference sequence). This chain's CDR3 is CASSRMREVGNEQFF. CDR3 DNA sequence: TGTGCCAGTAGTAGAATGCGGGAGGTCGGGAATGAGCAGTTCTTC.

The V and J genes are TRBV19 and TRBJ2-1; 10 bases agree with TRBD2. V dropped 3 bases and J dropped 10; count of bases not matched to a gene: 9. In germline, CDR1 is LNHDA, CDR2 SQIVND (reference sequence). The CDR3 is 15 residues long. In DNA form, the CDR3 reads TGTGCCAGTAGTATGGGGAGCGGGAGGGCAGTCGAGCAGTTCTTC. The encoded protein is CASSMGSGRAVEQFF.

The genes are TRBV30 and TRBJ1-1; D might be TRBD1 (5 bases). CDR1 GTSNPN and CDR2 SVGIG come from the germline V gene (reference sequence). There are 14 residues in the CDR3. Deletions cut 3 bases from V and 4 bases from J, with 15 bases between. In DNA, the CDR3 is TGTGCCTGGAGCGAGACCGGGGGAGTCACTGAAGCTTTCTTT. It translates to CAWSETGGVTEAFF.

This clone occurred a few times. Relative to the germline gene, one junction end is altered; a read error may explain this. V usage is TRBV19 and J usage is TRBJ2-2, with TRBD2 identical over 11 bases. CDR3 length: 16 amino acids. Germline values: CDR1 LNHDA, CDR2 SQIVND (reference sequence). CDR3 bases: TGTGCCAGTAGCTTACTAGCGGGAGCGAACGCCGGGGAGCTGTTTTTT. This codes for CASSLLAGANAGELFF.

V and J are TRBV28 and TRBJ2-7, with 9 bases that match TRBD2. The germline V gene encodes CDR1 MDHEN and CDR2 SYDVKM. Unmatched junction bases numbered 13, after V lost 7 bases and J lost 0 bases. CDR3 size: 17 residues. The CDR3 reads CASTRGSGSLSSYEQYF. The CDR3 coding sequence is TGTGCCAGCACCCGGGGTAGCGGGAGTTTAAGCTCCTACGAGCAGTACTTC.

This clone was seen once. CDR3 sequence: CASRGTLNYEQYF. DNA of the CDR3: TGTGCCAGCAGGGGGACTCTGAACTACGAGCAGTACTTC. The rearrangement links TRBV6-6 to TRBJ2-7, with TRBD2 as a possible D gene (6 bases). The CDR3 contains 13 residues. The V end was cut by 6 bases, the J end by 3 bases, with 12 bases between. Germline CDR1 reads MNHNY; CDR2 reads SVGAGI (reference sequence).

V and J are TRBV30 and TRBJ2-7; 8 bases match TRBD1. Germline CDR1 GTSNPN, CDR2 SVGIG (reference sequence). The CDR3 spans 14 residues. J was trimmed by 3 bases and V by 2 bases; bases with no gene match: 6. This CDR3 reads CAWSHRDRFYEQYF. In DNA form, the CDR3 reads TGTGCCTGGAGTCACCGGGACAGGTTCTACGAGCAGTACTTC.